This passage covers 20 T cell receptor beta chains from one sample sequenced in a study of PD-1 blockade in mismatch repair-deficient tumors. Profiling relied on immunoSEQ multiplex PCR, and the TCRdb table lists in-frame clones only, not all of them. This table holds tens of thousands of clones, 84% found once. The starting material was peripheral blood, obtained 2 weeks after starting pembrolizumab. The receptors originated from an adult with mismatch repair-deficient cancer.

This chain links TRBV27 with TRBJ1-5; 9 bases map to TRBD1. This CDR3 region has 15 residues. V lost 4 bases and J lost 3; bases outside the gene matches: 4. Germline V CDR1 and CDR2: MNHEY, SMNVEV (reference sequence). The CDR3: CASSSGTGFNQPQHF. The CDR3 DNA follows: TGTGCCAGCAGTTCCGGGACAGGGTTCAATCAGCCCCAGCATTTT.

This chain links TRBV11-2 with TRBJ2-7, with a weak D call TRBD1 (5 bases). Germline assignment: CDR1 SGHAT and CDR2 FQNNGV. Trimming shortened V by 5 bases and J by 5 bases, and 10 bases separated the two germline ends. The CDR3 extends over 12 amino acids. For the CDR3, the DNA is TGTGCCAGCAGCGCACAGGCCCACGAGCAGTACTTC. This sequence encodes CASSAQAHEQYF. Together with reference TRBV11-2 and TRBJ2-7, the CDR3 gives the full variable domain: EAGVAQSPRYKIIEKRQSVAFWCNPISGHATLYWYQQILGQGPKLLIQFQNNGVVDDSQLPKDRFSAERLKGVDSTLKIQPAKLEDSAVYLCASSAQAHEQYFGPGTRLTVT.

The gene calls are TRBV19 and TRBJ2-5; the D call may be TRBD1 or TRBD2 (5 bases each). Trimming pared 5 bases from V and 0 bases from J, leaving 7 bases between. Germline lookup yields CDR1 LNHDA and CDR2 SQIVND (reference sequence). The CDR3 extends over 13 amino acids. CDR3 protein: CASSPGHQETQYF. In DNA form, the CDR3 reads TGTGCCAGTAGTCCGGGGCACCAAGAGACCCAGTACTTC. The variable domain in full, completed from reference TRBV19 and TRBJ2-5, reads DGGITQSPKYLFRKEGQNVTLSCEQNLNHDAMYWYRQDPGQGLRLIYYSQIVNDFQKGDIAEGYSVSREKKESFPLTVTSAQKNPTAFYLCASSPGHQETQYFGPGTRLLVL.

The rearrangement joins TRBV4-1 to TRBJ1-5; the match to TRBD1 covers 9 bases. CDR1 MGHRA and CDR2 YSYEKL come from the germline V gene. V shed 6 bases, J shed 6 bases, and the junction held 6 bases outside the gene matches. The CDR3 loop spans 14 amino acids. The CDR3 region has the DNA TGCGCCAGCAGGGGGACAGGGTTTGGTCAGCCCCAGCATTTT. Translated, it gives CASRGTGFGQPQHF.

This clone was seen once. The CDR3 protein is CASSLITSSTDTQYF. In nucleotides, the CDR3 is TGTGCCAGCAGCTTGATTACTAGCTCCACAGATACGCAGTATTTT. The chain joins TRBV7-2 to TRBJ2-3; D is possibly TRBD2 (6 bases). Germline values: CDR1 SGHTA, CDR2 FQGNSA. The CDR3 is 15 amino acids. The germline V and J ends were trimmed by 3 bases and 2 bases, with 12 bases remaining between them.

The chain's CDR3 is CATSGVVLVDTQYF. CDR3 bases: TGTGCCACATCGGGAGTGGTATTGGTAGATACGCAGTATTTT. The rearrangement uses TRBV10-3 and TRBJ2-3; possibly TRBD2 for D (6 bases). Trimming removed 10 bases from V and 5 bases from J, with 19 bases in between. Germline V gene data show CDR1 as ENHRY and CDR2 as SYGVKD. CDR3 length: 14 amino acids.

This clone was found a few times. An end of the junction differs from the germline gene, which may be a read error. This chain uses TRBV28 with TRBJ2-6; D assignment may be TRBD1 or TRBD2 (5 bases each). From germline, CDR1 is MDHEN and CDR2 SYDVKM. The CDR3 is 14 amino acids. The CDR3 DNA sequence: TGTGCCAGCTCACCCCGGGCTGGGGGCAACGTCCTGACTTTC. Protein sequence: CASSPRAGGNVLTF.

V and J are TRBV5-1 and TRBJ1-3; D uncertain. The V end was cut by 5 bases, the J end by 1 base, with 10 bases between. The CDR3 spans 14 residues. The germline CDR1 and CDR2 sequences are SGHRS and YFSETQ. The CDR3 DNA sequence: TGCGCCAGCAGGAAGGAGCAGTCTGGAAACACCATATATTTT. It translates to CASRKEQSGNTIYF.

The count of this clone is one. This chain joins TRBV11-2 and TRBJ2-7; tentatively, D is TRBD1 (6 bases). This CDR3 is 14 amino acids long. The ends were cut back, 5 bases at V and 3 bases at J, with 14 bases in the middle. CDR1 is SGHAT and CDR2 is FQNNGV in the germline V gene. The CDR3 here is CASSALGQRYEQYF. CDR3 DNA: TGTGCCAGCAGCGCTTTAGGACAGCGCTACGAGCAGTACTTC.

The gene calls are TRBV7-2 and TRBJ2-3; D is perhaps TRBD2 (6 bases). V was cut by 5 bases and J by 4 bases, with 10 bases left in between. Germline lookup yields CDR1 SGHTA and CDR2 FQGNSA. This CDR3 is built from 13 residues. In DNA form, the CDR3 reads TGTGCCAGCAGCGGGGGGAAGTCAGATACGCAGTATTTT. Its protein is CASSGGKSDTQYF.

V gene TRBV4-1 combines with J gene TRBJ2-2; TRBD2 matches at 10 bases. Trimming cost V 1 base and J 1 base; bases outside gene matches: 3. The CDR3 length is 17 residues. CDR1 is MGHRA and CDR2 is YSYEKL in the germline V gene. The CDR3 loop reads CASSQVLAGRNTGELFF. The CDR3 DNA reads TGCGCCAGCAGCCAAGTACTAGCGGGAAGGAACACCGGGGAGCTGTTTTTT.

CDR3 sequence reads: CAWMGLNNEQFF. CDR3 coding DNA: TGTGCCTGGATGGGACTAAACAATGAGCAGTTCTTC. This rearrangement joins TRBV30 to TRBJ2-1; 7 bases agree with TRBD2. Per the germline V gene, CDR1 is GTSNPN and CDR2 is SVGIG (reference sequence). After removal of 4 bases from V and 5 bases from J, the junction contained 2 bases not matched to a gene. The CDR3 contains 12 residues.

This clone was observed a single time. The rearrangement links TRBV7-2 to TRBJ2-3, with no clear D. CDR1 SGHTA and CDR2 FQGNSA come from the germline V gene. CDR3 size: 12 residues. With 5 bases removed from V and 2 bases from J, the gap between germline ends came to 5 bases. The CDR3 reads CASSLYTDTQYF. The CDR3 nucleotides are TGTGCCAGCAGCCTTTACACAGATACGCAGTATTTT.

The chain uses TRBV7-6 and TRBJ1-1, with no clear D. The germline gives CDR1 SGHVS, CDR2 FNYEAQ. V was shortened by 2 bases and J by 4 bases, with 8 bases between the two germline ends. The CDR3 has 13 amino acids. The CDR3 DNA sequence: TGTGCCAGCAGCTTAACAGTCTCCACTGAAGCTTTCTTT. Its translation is CASSLTVSTEAFF.

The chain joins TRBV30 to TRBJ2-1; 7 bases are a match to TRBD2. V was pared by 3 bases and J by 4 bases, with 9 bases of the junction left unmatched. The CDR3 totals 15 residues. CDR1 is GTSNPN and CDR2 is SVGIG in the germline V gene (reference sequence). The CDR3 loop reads CAWSLAQRGYNEQFF. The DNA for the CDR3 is TGTGCCTGGAGCCTTGCCCAGCGGGGATACAATGAGCAGTTCTTC.

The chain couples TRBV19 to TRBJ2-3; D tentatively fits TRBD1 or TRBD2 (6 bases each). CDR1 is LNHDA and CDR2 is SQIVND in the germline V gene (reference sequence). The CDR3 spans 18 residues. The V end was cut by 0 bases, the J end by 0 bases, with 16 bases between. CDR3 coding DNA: TGTGCCAGTAGTATAGAGGGGTGGGGGGCCTCTAGCACAGATACGCAGTATTTT. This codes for CASSIEGWGASSTDTQYF.

The CDR3 sequence is CASSFSGDGYTF. The DNA for the CDR3 is TGTGCCAGCAGTTTTTCAGGGGATGGCTACACCTTC. The V and J genes are TRBV28 and TRBJ1-2, with a weak D call TRBD1 (6 bases). The CDR3 totals 12 residues. V lost 3 bases, J lost 6 bases, and 8 bases lay in between. Germline values: CDR1 MDHEN, CDR2 SYDVKM.

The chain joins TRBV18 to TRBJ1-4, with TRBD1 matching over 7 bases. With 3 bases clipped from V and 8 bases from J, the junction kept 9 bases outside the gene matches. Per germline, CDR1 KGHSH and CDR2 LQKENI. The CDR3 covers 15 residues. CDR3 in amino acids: CASSPSTGKTEKLFF. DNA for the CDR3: TGTGCCAGCTCACCGTCGACAGGGAAGACGGAAAAACTGTTTTTT.

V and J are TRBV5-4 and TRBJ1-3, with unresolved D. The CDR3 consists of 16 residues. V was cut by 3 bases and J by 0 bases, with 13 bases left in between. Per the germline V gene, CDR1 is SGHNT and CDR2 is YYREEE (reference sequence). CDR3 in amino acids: CASSYPPGSSGNTIYF. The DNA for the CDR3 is TGTGCCAGCAGCTATCCCCCCGGGAGCTCTGGAAACACCATATATTTT.

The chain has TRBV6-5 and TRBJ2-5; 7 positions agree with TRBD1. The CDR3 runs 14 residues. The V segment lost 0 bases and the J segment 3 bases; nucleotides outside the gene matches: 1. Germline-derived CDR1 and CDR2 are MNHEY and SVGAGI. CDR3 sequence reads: CASSYSGTEETQYF. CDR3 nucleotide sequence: TGTGCCAGCAGTTACTCTGGGACAGAAGAGACCCAGTACTTC.